Listed below are T cell receptor beta chains from one sample, sequenced in a study of post-analysis software for immune sequencing data. TCRdb processed the PCR reads anew with MiXCR; each CDR3 protein has one entry. The table records roughly 870,000 distinct CDR3 sequences, roughly half of them present only once. The sequencing sample was made of blood. The source is a girl aged 5 to 17 with multiple sclerosis. Each CDR3 is given with its conserved first and last residue. A D gene is named only where the DNA matches it firmly. Where a row states a size, it is once, few, many or the class of an expanded clone; other rows omit it.

cdr3_nt: TGCGCCAGCAGCTTGTATGGGTCCGGGGAGCTGTTTTTT
cdr3_aa: CASSLYGSGELFF
clone_size: -
v_call: TRBV5-1
d_call: -
j_call: TRBJ2-2

cdr3_nt: TGTGCCAGCAGAACGGACTCGAAGGGGACCCAGTACTTC
cdr3_aa: CASRTDSKGTQYF
clone_size: -
v_call: TRBV2
d_call: -
j_call: TRBJ2-5

cdr3_nt: TGCGCCAGCAGCAACACAGCCTACGAGCAGTACTTC
cdr3_aa: CASSNTAYEQYF
clone_size: few
v_call: TRBV5-1
d_call: -
j_call: TRBJ2-7

cdr3_nt: TGTGCCAGCAGTCGGACTAGCGGGGCACCCTCTAGCACAGATACGCAGTATTTT
cdr3_aa: CASSRTSGAPSSTDTQYF
clone_size: -
v_call: TRBV3-1
d_call: TRBD2
j_call: TRBJ2-3

cdr3_nt: TGTGCCTGGAGTTCGGGACAGGGGGGGTATAGCAATCAGCCCCAGCATTTT
cdr3_aa: CAWSSGQGGYSNQPQHF
clone_size: -
v_call: TRBV30
d_call: TRBD1
j_call: TRBJ1-5

cdr3_nt: TGTGCCAGCAGCTTTTCGGACAGCTACACCGGGGAGCTGTTTTTT
cdr3_aa: CASSFSDSYTGELFF
clone_size: -
v_call: TRBV7-2
d_call: -
j_call: TRBJ2-2

cdr3_nt: TGTGCCACCAGGGGTCGGGACTTCACAGATACGCAGTATTTT
cdr3_aa: CATRGRDFTDTQYF
clone_size: -
v_call: TRBV24-1
d_call: -
j_call: TRBJ2-3

cdr3_nt: TGCAGCGTTGGCAGACTAGTATCCTACAATGAGCAGTTCTTC
cdr3_aa: CSVGRLVSYNEQFF
clone_size: -
v_call: TRBV29-1
d_call: -
j_call: TRBJ2-1

cdr3_nt: TGCGCCAGCAGCTTGCAAGCGGTGGCTTCCGAGCAGTACTTC
cdr3_aa: CASSLQAVASEQYF
clone_size: -
v_call: TRBV5-1
d_call: -
j_call: TRBJ2-7

cdr3_nt: TGCAGCGGTACCCGGGACAGCCCCCTGAACACTGAAGCTTTCTTT
cdr3_aa: CSGTRDSPLNTEAFF
clone_size: -
v_call: TRBV29-1
d_call: TRBD1
j_call: TRBJ1-1

cdr3_nt: TGTGCCAGCAGCGTCGGACTAGCGGGACCTCCTTACAATGAGCAGTTCTTC
cdr3_aa: CASSVGLAGPPYNEQFF
clone_size: once
v_call: TRBV7-6
d_call: TRBD2
j_call: TRBJ2-1

cdr3_nt: TGCGCCAGCAGCACAGGGGGGGCCTCCTACGAGCAGTACTTC
cdr3_aa: CASSTGGASYEQYF
clone_size: -
v_call: TRBV5-1
d_call: -
j_call: TRBJ2-7

cdr3_nt: TGTGCCAGCAATCGCGGGGGGGGCACAGATACGCAGTATTTT
cdr3_aa: CASNRGGGTDTQYF
clone_size: -
v_call: TRBV6-6
d_call: TRBD2
j_call: TRBJ2-3

cdr3_nt: TGCAGTGCTCCCCAACCTTCAGGGGCAGATACGCAGTATTTT
cdr3_aa: CSAPQPSGADTQYF
clone_size: -
v_call: TRBV20-1
d_call: -
j_call: TRBJ2-3

cdr3_nt: TGTGCCAGCAGTTTTGCCGGGACAGGCACAGATACGCAGTATTTT
cdr3_aa: CASSFAGTGTDTQYF
clone_size: -
v_call: TRBV12-3/TRBV12-4
d_call: TRBD1
j_call: TRBJ2-3

cdr3_nt: TGTGCCAGCAGCTTGGTAAACCCAGATACGCAGTATTTT
cdr3_aa: CASSLVNPDTQYF
clone_size: few
v_call: TRBV7-6
d_call: -
j_call: TRBJ2-3

cdr3_nt: TGTGCCAGCAGCTTAGCTAGCGGGAGTTACAATGAGCAGTTCTTC
cdr3_aa: CASSLASGSYNEQFF
clone_size: many
v_call: TRBV5-1
d_call: TRBD2
j_call: TRBJ2-1

cdr3_nt: TGTGCCATCAGTGAGGGATACAATGAGCAGTTCTTC
cdr3_aa: CAISEGYNEQFF
clone_size: -
v_call: TRBV10-3
d_call: -
j_call: TRBJ2-1